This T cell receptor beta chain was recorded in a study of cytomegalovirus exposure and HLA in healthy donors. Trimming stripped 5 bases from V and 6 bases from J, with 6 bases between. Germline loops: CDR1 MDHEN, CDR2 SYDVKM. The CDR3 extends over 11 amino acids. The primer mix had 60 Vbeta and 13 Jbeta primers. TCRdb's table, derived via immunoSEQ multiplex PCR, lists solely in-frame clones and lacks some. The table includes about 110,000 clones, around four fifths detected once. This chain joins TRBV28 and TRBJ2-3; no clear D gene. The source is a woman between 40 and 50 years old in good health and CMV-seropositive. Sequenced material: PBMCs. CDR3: CASSPRDTQYF. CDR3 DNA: TGTGCCAGCAGTCCCAGGGATACGCAGTATTTT.